The 18 T cell receptor beta chains below come from one sample, sequenced in a study of cytomegalovirus exposure and HLA in healthy donors. Use of 60 Vbeta and 13 Jbeta primers characterized the PCR. Clones were read by immunoSEQ multiplex PCR, and TCRdb kept only the in-frame ones, dropping some. The sample has more than 95,000 clones; roughly 13% are singletons. The specimen was PBMCs. These receptor sequences come from a man aged 40-50 years in good health and CMV-seropositive.

This clone has only a few counts. This rearrangement joins TRBV19 to TRBJ1-5; 9 nucleotides match TRBD1. The V and J ends lost 7 bases and 4 bases, in that order; junction bases with no gene match: 14. CDR1 and CDR2 from the germline V gene are LNHDA and SQIVND (reference sequence). The CDR3 runs 17 residues. CDR3 bases: TGTGCCAGTACCGTCATTTGGGGACAGGGACTGAATCAGCCCCAGCATTTT. Translating it yields CASTVIWGQGLNQPQHF.

J is TRBJ2-7 and V is TRBV2, with 8 bases aligning to TRBD1. CDR3 length: 13 amino acids. Trimming took 10 bases from V and 7 from J; bases not matched to a gene: 12. CDR1 is SNHLY and CDR2 is FYNNEI in the germline V gene. The CDR3 is CATATGAVQEQYF. CDR3 DNA: TGTGCCACCGCGACAGGGGCGGTCCAGGAGCAGTACTTC.

The gene calls are TRBV27 and TRBJ2-2, with D unresolved. This CDR3 spans 13 amino acids. Germline V gives CDR1 MNHEY, CDR2 SMNVEV (reference sequence). Trimming took off 6 bases at V and 5 bases at J, with 10 bases between the two ends. For the CDR3, the DNA is TGTGCCAGCAGCCCCTCCGCGACCGGGGAGCTGTTTTTT. The encoded protein is CASSPSATGELFF.

This clone was detected a few times. This rearrangement joins TRBV5-1 to TRBJ2-7, with 10 nucleotides matching TRBD1. This CDR3 is built from 15 residues. Germline assignment: CDR1 SGHRS and CDR2 YFSETQ. V gave up 3 bases and J gave up 3 bases; unmatched junction bases: 6. The CDR3 sequence is CASSSKTGGRYEQYF. CDR3 DNA sequence: TGCGCCAGCAGCTCTAAGACAGGGGGCCGCTACGAGCAGTACTTC.

Only a few counts were recorded for this clone. This chain connects TRBV5-1 to TRBJ1-2; possibly TRBD1 for D (5 bases). The CDR3 runs to 14 residues. V lost 4 bases to trimming and J lost 2 bases, with 12 bases between them. Germline CDR1 is SGHRS and CDR2 is YFSETQ. The CDR3 loop is CASSIGGENYGYTF. The CDR3 DNA follows: TGCGCCAGCAGCATTGGGGGGGAGAACTATGGCTACACCTTC.

The chain uses TRBV5-1 and TRBJ1-1; 10 bases map to TRBD1. J lost 5 bases, V lost 3 bases, and 7 bases had no gene match. Germline V gene lookup returns CDR1 SGHRS and CDR2 YFSETQ. This CDR3 region has 15 residues. The CDR3 loop reads CASSSGQGRWTEAFF. The DNA for the CDR3 is TGCGCCAGCAGCTCGGGACAGGGGCGGTGGACTGAAGCTTTCTTT.

V gene TRBV28 combines with J gene TRBJ1-3, with 7 nucleotides matching TRBD1. The CDR3 runs 15 residues. V dropped 7 bases and J dropped 2; count of bases not matched to a gene: 8. Germline V gives CDR1 MDHEN, CDR2 SYDVKM. The DNA of the CDR3 is TGTGCCAGCACCCGTCCAGGGGGGCCTGGAAACACCATATATTTT. Protein sequence: CASTRPGGPGNTIYF.

A word on this clone: Other nucleotide sequences in the sample specify the same CDR3. The CDR3 loop is CASSRGQGREKLFF. Here the CDR3 DNA reads TGTGCCAGCAGTCGGGGACAGGGGCGCGAAAAACTGTTTTTT. This chain links TRBV28 with TRBJ1-4, with 10 bases lining up with TRBD1. Germline V gene sequence: CDR1 MDHEN, CDR2 SYDVKM. This CDR3 spans 14 amino acids. J was trimmed by 8 bases and V by 5 bases; bases with no gene match: 5. Looking up the rest from reference TRBV28 and TRBJ1-4 gives the full variable domain: DVKVTQSSRYLVKRTGEKVFLECVQDMDHENMFWYRQDPGLGLRLIYFSYDVKMKEKGDIPEGYSVSREKKERFSLILESASTNQTSMYLCASSRGQGREKLFFGSGTQLSVL.

This clone has a handful of counts. The V gene is TRBV4-1, the J gene TRBJ2-7, with 7 bases identical to TRBD2. Trimming cost V 4 bases and J 0 bases; bases outside gene matches: 12. The V gene's germline CDR1 is MGHRA and CDR2 YSYEKL. The CDR3 is 17 residues long. For the CDR3, the DNA is TGCGCCAGCAGCCGGGGGGGAGCGAGACGGGGCTCCTACGAGCAGTACTTC. This encodes CASSRGGARRGSYEQYF.

This clone has only a few counts. The genes are TRBV19 and TRBJ1-1; TRBD1 matches at 7 bases. CDR1 LNHDA and CDR2 SQIVND come from the germline V gene (reference sequence). The CDR3 covers 13 residues. J lost 10 bases, V lost 3 bases, and 8 bases had no gene match. The CDR3 here is CASSISGQVTAFF. DNA for the CDR3: TGTGCCAGTAGTATCAGCGGACAGGTTACAGCTTTCTTT.

V and J are TRBV7-2 and TRBJ2-3; D is possibly TRBD2 (6 bases). The CDR3 runs 15 residues. Germline CDR1 and CDR2: SGHTA and FQGNSA. The germline V and J ends were trimmed by 1 base and 2 bases, with 10 bases remaining between them. The CDR3 nucleotides read TGTGCCAGCAGCTTAGTCGCGGGGTTCACAGATACGCAGTATTTT. This gives the protein CASSLVAGFTDTQYF. Based on the CDR3 plus reference TRBV7-2 and TRBJ2-3, the full variable domain is GAGVSQSPSNKVTEKGKDVELRCDPISGHTALYWYRQSLGQGLEFLIYFQGNSAPDKSGLPSDRFSAERTGGSVSTLTIQRTQQEDSAVYLCASSLVAGFTDTQYFGPGTRLTVL.

In this sample, this clone turned up a few times. This sequence joins TRBV18 and TRBJ1-1, with TRBD1 identical over 7 bases. The CDR3 is 15 amino acids. Losses at the gene ends were 0 bases for V and 1 base for J; bases not matched to a gene: 2. Germline-derived CDR1 and CDR2 are KGHSH and LQKENI. This chain's CDR3 is CASSPPTGRNTEAFF. CDR3 DNA sequence: TGTGCCAGCTCACCACCGACAGGGCGGAACACTGAAGCTTTCTTT.

The chain links TRBV5-1 to TRBJ2-7, with a weak D call TRBD1 (5 bases). CDR1 is SGHRS, CDR2 YFSETQ, per germline. The CDR3 runs to 15 residues. With 4 bases removed from V and 0 bases from J, the gap between germline ends came to 14 bases. The CDR3 DNA sequence: TGCGCCAGCAGCATATCAGGGTCGGGCTCCTACGAGCAGTACTTC. Amino acid sequence: CASSISGSGSYEQYF.

In its sample, this clone was seen a few times. This rearrangement joins TRBV2 to TRBJ2-7, with D tentatively TRBD2 (6 bases). Trimming left V 9 bases short and J 2 bases short, with 14 bases between. The CDR3 has 13 residues. Germline values: CDR1 SNHLY, CDR2 FYNNEI. CDR3 sequence: CARRTGVPYEQYF. CDR3 nucleotides: TGTGCCAGAAGGACGGGGGTTCCCTACGAGCAGTACTTC. The full variable domain, completed using reference TRBV2 and TRBJ2-7, is EPEVTQTPSHQVTQMGQEVILRCVPISNHLYFYWYRQILGQKVEFLVSFYNNEISEKSEIFDDQFSVERPDGSNFTLKIRSTKLEDSAMYFCARRTGVPYEQYFGPGTRLTVT.

This clone appeared a few times. The V and J genes are TRBV11-2 and TRBJ2-7, with 7 bases identical to TRBD2. V lost 5 bases and J lost 5; bases outside the gene matches: 9. Germline V lookup: CDR1 SGHAT, CDR2 FQNNGV. There are 14 residues in the CDR3. The CDR3 DNA sequence: TGTGCCAGCAGCCTCACGACTAGCTACAACGAGCAGTACTTC. It is translated as CASSLTTSYNEQYF.

In nucleotides, the CDR3 is TGTGCCAGCAGCTCCCGACAGGGCGAAACAGATACGCAGTATTTT. Translation gives CASSSRQGETDTQYF. This rearrangement joins TRBV5-5 to TRBJ2-3; TRBD1 agrees at 7 bases. The trim removed 3 bases at V and 3 bases at J, leaving 7 bases unmatched. The germline V gene has CDR1 SGHKS and CDR2 YYEKEE (reference sequence). The CDR3 runs to 15 residues.

This clone was seen only a few times. V is TRBV29-1 and J is TRBJ1-1; D is possibly TRBD1 (6 bases). The CDR3 has 11 residues. CDR1 SQVTM and CDR2 ANQGSEA come from the germline V gene. Trimming took off 5 bases at V and 7 bases at J, with 11 bases between the two ends. CDR3 loop: CSVSTGDEAFF. The CDR3 DNA is TGCAGCGTTTCGACAGGAGATGAAGCTTTCTTT. The whole variable domain, remainder taken from reference TRBV29-1 and TRBJ1-1, is SAVISQKPSRDICQRGTSLTIQCQVDSQVTMMFWYRQQPGQSLTLIATANQGSEATYESGFVIDKFPISRPNLTFSTLTVSNMSPEDSSIYLCSVSTGDEAFFGQGTRLTVV.

This clone was counted only a few times. This chain joins TRBV11-2 and TRBJ2-1, with a possible D match to TRBD2 (5 bases). This CDR3 is built from 14 residues. The germline CDR1 and CDR2 sequences are SGHAT and FQNNGV. Trimming removed 5 bases from V and 3 bases from J, with 11 bases in between. As DNA, the CDR3 is TGTGCCAGCAGCCAGCTACGGGGCTACAATGAGCAGTTCTTC. As protein: CASSQLRGYNEQFF.